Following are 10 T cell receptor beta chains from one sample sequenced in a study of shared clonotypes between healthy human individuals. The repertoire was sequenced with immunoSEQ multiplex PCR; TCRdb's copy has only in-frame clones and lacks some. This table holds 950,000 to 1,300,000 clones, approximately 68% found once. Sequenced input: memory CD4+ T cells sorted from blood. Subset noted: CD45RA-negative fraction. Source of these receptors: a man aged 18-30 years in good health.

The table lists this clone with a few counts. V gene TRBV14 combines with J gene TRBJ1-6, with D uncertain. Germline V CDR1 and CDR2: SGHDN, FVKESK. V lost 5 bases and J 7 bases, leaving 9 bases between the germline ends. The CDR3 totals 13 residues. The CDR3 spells CASSYTFNSPLHF. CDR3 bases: TGTGCCAGCAGCTACACTTTCAATTCACCCCTCCACTTT.

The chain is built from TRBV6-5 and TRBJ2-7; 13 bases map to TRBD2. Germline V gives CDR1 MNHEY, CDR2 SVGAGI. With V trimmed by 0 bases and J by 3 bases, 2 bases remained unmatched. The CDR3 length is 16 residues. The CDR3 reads CASSYSGLAGNYEQYF. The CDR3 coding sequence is TGTGCCAGCAGTTACTCGGGACTAGCGGGAAACTACGAGCAGTACTTC.

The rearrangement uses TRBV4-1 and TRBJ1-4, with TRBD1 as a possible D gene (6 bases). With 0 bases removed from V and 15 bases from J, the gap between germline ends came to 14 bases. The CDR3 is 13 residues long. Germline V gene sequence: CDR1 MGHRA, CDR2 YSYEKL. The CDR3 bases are TGCGCCAGCAGCCAAGACAGGGTGGGGGGCTTGTTTTTT. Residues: CASSQDRVGGLFF.

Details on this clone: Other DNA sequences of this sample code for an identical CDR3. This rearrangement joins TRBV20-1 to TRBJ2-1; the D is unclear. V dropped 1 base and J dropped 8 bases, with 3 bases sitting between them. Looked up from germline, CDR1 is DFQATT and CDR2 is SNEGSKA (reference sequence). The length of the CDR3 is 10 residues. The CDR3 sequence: CSARADEQFF. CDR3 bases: TGCAGTGCTAGAGCGGATGAGCAGTTCTTC.

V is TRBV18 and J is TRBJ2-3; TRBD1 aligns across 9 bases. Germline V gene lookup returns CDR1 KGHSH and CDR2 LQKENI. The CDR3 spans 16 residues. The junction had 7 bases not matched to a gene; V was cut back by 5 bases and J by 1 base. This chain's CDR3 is CASSLTGQGGTDTQYF. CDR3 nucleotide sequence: TGTGCCAGCTCATTAACGGGACAGGGAGGCACAGATACGCAGTATTTT.

The CDR3 DNA sequence: TGCGCCAGCACAACAGGGGGACGCAGCTCCTACGAGCAGTACTTC. It translates to CASTTGGRSSYEQYF. The chain couples TRBV5-1 to TRBJ2-7; 8 bases fit TRBD1. Germline V gives CDR1 SGHRS, CDR2 YFSETQ. This CDR3 has 15 residues. Trimming removed 6 bases from V and 0 bases from J; junction bases left unmatched: 8.

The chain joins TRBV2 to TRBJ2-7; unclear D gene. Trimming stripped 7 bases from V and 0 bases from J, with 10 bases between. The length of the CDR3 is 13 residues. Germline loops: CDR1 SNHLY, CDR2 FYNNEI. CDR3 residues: CASNPWSSYEQYF. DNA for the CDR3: TGTGCCAGCAACCCCTGGAGCTCCTACGAGCAGTACTTC.

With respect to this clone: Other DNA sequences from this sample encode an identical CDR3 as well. CDR3 DNA: TGTGCCAGCAGCCTACAGGGGGGCTACACCTTC. Encoded protein: CASSLQGGYTF. V is TRBV7-9 and J is TRBJ1-2; 7 bases map to TRBD1. Losses at the gene ends were 5 bases for V and 8 bases for J; bases not matched to a gene: 2. This CDR3 contains 11 residues. Looked up from germline, CDR1 is SEHNR and CDR2 is FQNEAQ (reference sequence).

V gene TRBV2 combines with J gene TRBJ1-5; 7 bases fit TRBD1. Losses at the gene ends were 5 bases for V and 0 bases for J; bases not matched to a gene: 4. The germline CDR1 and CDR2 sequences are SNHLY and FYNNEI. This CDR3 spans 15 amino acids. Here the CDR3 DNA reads TGTGCCAGCAGTCCTGGACAGGTTAGCAATCAGCCCCAGCATTTT. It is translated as CASSPGQVSNQPQHF.

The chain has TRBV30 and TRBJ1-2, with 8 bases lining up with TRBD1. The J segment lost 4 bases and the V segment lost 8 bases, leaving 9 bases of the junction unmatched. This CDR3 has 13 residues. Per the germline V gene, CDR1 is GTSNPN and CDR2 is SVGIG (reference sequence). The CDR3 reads CAVGTGGPYGYTF. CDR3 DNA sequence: TGTGCCGTAGGGACAGGAGGGCCCTATGGCTACACCTTC.